These 21 T cell receptor beta chains originate from one sample sequenced in a study of radiotherapy plus CTLA-4 blockade in lung cancer. The table came from immunoSEQ multiplex PCR; TCRdb's copy has only in-frame clones and leaves some out. Of roughly 98,000 clones listed, under 85% were seen once; the top ten hold more than 14%. The input for sequencing was peripheral blood, taken from a patient treated with radiotherapy plus ipilimumab. These receptors originate from a human donor with non-small cell lung cancer that progressed on radiotherapy plus ipilimumab.

The rearrangement links TRBV6-1 to TRBJ2-2; D unresolved. From germline, CDR1 is MNHNS and CDR2 SASEGT. V gave up 7 bases and J gave up 3 bases, with 15 bases separating them. The CDR3 is 15 amino acids. CDR3 protein: CASKVAGGDTGELFF. The CDR3 bases are TGTGCCAGCAAGGTAGCTGGCGGAGACACCGGGGAGCTGTTTTTT.

CDR3 residues: CASSHPPGENQPQHF. The CDR3 bases are TGTGCCAGCAGTCACCCGCCGGGCGAAAATCAGCCCCAGCATTTT. The chain is built from TRBV28 and TRBJ1-5; D remains unclear. The CDR3 runs 15 residues. Germline V gives CDR1 MDHEN, CDR2 SYDVKM. The V gene lost 5 bases and the J gene lost 4 bases, with 15 bases spanning the gap. Drawing the rest from reference TRBV28 and TRBJ1-5, the complete variable domain is DVKVTQSSRYLVKRTGEKVFLECVQDMDHENMFWYRQDPGLGLRLIYFSYDVKMKEKGDIPEGYSVSREKKERFSLILESASTNQTSMYLCASSHPPGENQPQHFGDGTRLSIL.

The chain couples TRBV9 to TRBJ2-3; weak D call: TRBD2 (5 bases). The ends were cut back, 1 base at V and 1 base at J, with 10 bases in the middle. The CDR3 is made up of 15 amino acids. Germline V gives CDR1 SGDLS, CDR2 YYNGEE. The CDR3 here is CASSVSGIGTDTQYF. The CDR3 DNA follows: TGTGCCAGCAGCGTATCCGGGATAGGCACAGATACGCAGTATTTT.

J is TRBJ1-2 and V is TRBV5-6; 9 bases fit TRBD1. The CDR3 length is 14 residues. The junction had 3 bases not matched to a gene; V was cut back by 4 bases and J by 2 bases. The germline CDR1 and CDR2 sequences are SGHDT and YYEEEE. The CDR3 DNA sequence: TGTGCCAGCAGCCGGGGACAGGGCAACTATGGCTACACCTTC. Translated: CASSRGQGNYGYTF.

This rearrangement joins TRBV5-1 to TRBJ2-1, with a weak D call TRBD2 (8 bases). V lost 6 bases and J 7 bases, leaving 20 bases between the germline ends. Germline V gives CDR1 SGHRS, CDR2 YFSETQ. The CDR3 length is 15 residues. The CDR3 region has the DNA TGCGCCAGCAACCCAGGGGGAATAGCGGGAAATGAGCAGTTCTTC. It encodes CASNPGGIAGNEQFF. Drawing the rest from reference TRBV5-1 and TRBJ2-1, the complete variable domain is KAGVTQTPRYLIKTRGQQVTLSCSPISGHRSVSWYQQTPGQGLQFLFEYFSETQRNKGNFPGRFSGRQFSNSRSEMNVSTLELGDSALYLCASNPGGIAGNEQFFGPGTRLTVL.

The rearrangement joins TRBV9 to TRBJ2-1, with no clear D. Germline V lookup: CDR1 SGDLS, CDR2 YYNGEE. V lost 4 bases and J 7 bases, leaving 12 bases between the germline ends. There are 13 residues in the CDR3. CDR3 sequence reads: CASSLPPGNEQFF. The CDR3, as DNA: TGTGCCAGCAGCTTACCCCCTGGGAATGAGCAGTTCTTC.

This clone was observed a few times. CDR3 region: CASRRDLGQPQHF. In nucleotides, the CDR3 is TGTGCCAGCAGACGGGACCTGGGTCAGCCCCAGCATTTT. This chain uses TRBV27 with TRBJ1-5, with a possible D match to TRBD1 (5 bases). Germline loops: CDR1 MNHEY, CDR2 SMNVEV (reference sequence). Between the trimmed V and J ends, which lost 6 bases and 6 bases, there was a span of 12 bases. The CDR3 has 13 amino acids.

V usage is TRBV9 and J usage is TRBJ2-1; 10 positions match TRBD2. The V gene's germline CDR1 is SGDLS and CDR2 YYNGEE. V lost 3 bases to trimming and J lost 0 bases; unmatched junction nucleotides: 6. The CDR3 extends over 17 amino acids. Here the CDR3 DNA reads TGTGCCAGCAGCGGTGGACTAGCGGAAATCTCCTACAATGAGCAGTTCTTC. Translation gives CASSGGLAEISYNEQFF.

The V call is TRBV27, the J call TRBJ1-6; D is perhaps TRBD1 (5 bases). The CDR3 loop spans 18 amino acids. V lost 0 bases and J 7 bases, leaving 19 bases between the germline ends. Looked up from germline, CDR1 is MNHEY and CDR2 is SMNVEV (reference sequence). DNA of the CDR3: TGTGCCAGCAGTTTATCCTCCTACTCCGGGACGGTAAATTCACCCCTCCACTTT. Translation gives CASSLSSYSGTVNSPLHF.

The chain has TRBV19 and TRBJ1-5, with D tentatively TRBD1 (5 bases). The CDR3 is made up of 15 amino acids. Trimming took 4 bases from V and 1 from J, leaving 11 bases between them. CDR1 is LNHDA, CDR2 SQIVND, per germline (reference sequence). Written as DNA, the CDR3 is TGTGCCAGTAGTAATCAGGGAACGAGCAATCAGCCCCAGCATTTT. Translating it yields CASSNQGTSNQPQHF.

The V call is TRBV30, the J call TRBJ2-7, with 9 bases matching TRBD2. Germline lookup yields CDR1 GTSNPN and CDR2 SVGIG (reference sequence). The J segment lost 7 bases and the V segment lost 3 bases, leaving 13 bases of the junction unmatched. The CDR3 totals 15 residues. The CDR3 DNA reads as TGTGCCTGGAGCCCCGGGGGTAGCGGGAGTTATGAGCAGTACTTC. Encoded protein: CAWSPGGSGSYEQYF.

The table lists this clone with a count of one. The rearrangement uses TRBV7-3 and TRBJ1-5; D call uncertain. Trimming shortened V by 1 base and J by 0 bases, and 7 bases separated the two germline ends. The CDR3 is 15 residues long. Germline values: CDR1 SGHTA, CDR2 FQGTGA. CDR3 residues: CASSLRRNSNQPQHF. CDR3 sequence (DNA): TGTGCCAGCAGCTTAAGGAGAAATAGCAATCAGCCCCAGCATTTT.

The chain carries TRBV18 and TRBJ2-7; D is possibly TRBD1 (6 bases). The germline V gene has CDR1 KGHSH and CDR2 LQKENI. V gave up 6 bases and J gave up 4 bases, with 19 bases separating them. The CDR3 is 15 amino acids. CDR3 region: CASSPTTGGEYEQYF. DNA of the CDR3: TGTGCCAGCTCCCCAACCACTGGGGGCGAATACGAGCAGTACTTC.

The chain links TRBV6-5 to TRBJ2-7; 7 bases map to TRBD2. The V and J ends lost 2 bases and 9 bases, in that order; junction bases with no gene match: 1. CDR1 and CDR2 (germline): MNHEY, SVGAGI. The CDR3 consists of 11 residues. The DNA for the CDR3 is TGTGCCAGCAGTTACGGCGGGGGGCAGTACTTC. The encoded protein is CASSYGGGQYF.

V gene TRBV27 combines with J gene TRBJ2-1; 10 bases map to TRBD2. V gave up 4 bases and J gave up 4 bases; unmatched junction bases: 7. Germline lookup yields CDR1 MNHEY and CDR2 SMNVEV (reference sequence). This CDR3 spans 16 amino acids. CDR3 nucleotides: TGTGCCAGCAGTTCCCTAAGCGGGAGGGCTTACAATGAGCAGTTCTTC. This codes for CASSSLSGRAYNEQFF.

The chain uses TRBV19 and TRBJ1-2, with D unresolved. The CDR3 is 14 amino acids. CDR1 and CDR2 (germline): LNHDA, SQIVND (reference sequence). V was clipped by 6 bases and J by 4 bases, with 15 bases between them. CDR3 coding DNA: TGTGCCAGTAGCAACGGACCTCTCTCCTATGGCTACACCTTC. It yields the protein CASSNGPLSYGYTF.

The chain is built from TRBV28 and TRBJ2-3, with D tentatively TRBD1 or TRBD2 (5 bases each). The V gene lost 3 bases and the J gene lost 7 bases, with 20 bases spanning the gap. Germline V gene sequence: CDR1 MDHEN, CDR2 SYDVKM. This CDR3 comprises 16 residues. The DNA for the CDR3 is TGTGCCAGCAGTTTCCTAGACAGTACCGGGGCCTATACGCAGTATTTT. Its protein is CASSFLDSTGAYTQYF.

Points on this clone: Mismatch with germline at one junction end may stem from a read error. The chain combines TRBV18 with TRBJ1-1; TRBD1 agrees at 7 bases. Per germline, CDR1 KGHSH and CDR2 LQKENI. The CDR3 covers 16 residues. This CDR3 reads CASAPRQGGSGTEAFF. The CDR3 DNA follows: TGTGCCAGCGCACCAAGACAGGGAGGAAGCGGGACTGAAGCTTTCTTT.

The V gene is TRBV7-6, the J gene TRBJ2-1, with D maybe TRBD1 (5 bases). CDR3 length: 16 amino acids. V dropped 3 bases and J dropped 8 bases, with 20 bases sitting between them. The V gene's germline CDR1 is SGHVS and CDR2 FNYEAQ. Here the CDR3 reads CASSLQGLSAADEQFF. The CDR3 nucleotides read TGTGCCAGCAGCTTGCAGGGATTAAGTGCGGCGGATGAGCAGTTCTTC.

This clone was picked up one time. The rearrangement uses TRBV6-5 and TRBJ1-6; D is undetermined. There are 14 residues in the CDR3. V was shortened by 5 bases and J by 3 bases, with 8 bases between the two germline ends. Germline CDR1 and CDR2: MNHEY and SVGAGI. The CDR3 loop reads CASSPTRYNSPLHF. The CDR3 DNA follows: TGTGCCAGCAGTCCAACTCGCTATAATTCACCCCTCCACTTT.

This chain joins TRBV7-9 and TRBJ2-5; no clear D. Per the germline V gene, CDR1 is SEHNR and CDR2 is FQNEAQ (reference sequence). The V and J ends lost 2 bases and 5 bases respectively, with 12 bases between them. This CDR3 is 14 amino acids long. The CDR3 sequence is CASSLLGIGETQYF. CDR3 bases: TGTGCCAGCAGCTTATTGGGAATTGGGGAGACCCAGTACTTC.